This T cell receptor beta chain comes out of a study of cytomegalovirus exposure and HLA in healthy donors. In the PCR, 60 Vbeta and 13 Jbeta primers were used. TCRdb's table, derived via immunoSEQ multiplex PCR, lists solely in-frame clones and lacks some. The data show 190,000 or so clones, approximately 78% seen once. The germline gives CDR1 MNHEY, CDR2 SMNVEV (reference sequence). This CDR3 has 14 residues. Unmatched junction bases numbered 7, after V lost 2 bases and J lost 9 bases. The receptor was isolated from a woman in her 50s in good health and CMV-seropositive. This sequence joins TRBV27 and TRBJ1-5, with 7 bases matching TRBD1. The sequenced sample consisted of PBMCs. This CDR3 reads CASSLGQDLRPQHF. In DNA, the CDR3 is TGTGCCAGCAGTTTAGGACAGGACTTGAGGCCCCAGCATTTT.